One sample yielded the 19 T cell receptor beta chains listed below, sequenced in a study of T cell responses to AZD1222 COVID-19 vaccine. Sequencing used immunoSEQ multiplex PCR; TCRdb keeps in-frame clones, though not all of them. The sample has 150,000 or so clones, 90% seen once. The material was peripheral blood, obtained 28 days after the second AZD1222 dose. These receptors were obtained from an adult who received the AZD1222 COVID-19 vaccine.

V usage is TRBV29-1 and J usage is TRBJ2-3, with D perhaps matching TRBD2 (5 bases). Trimming removed 4 bases at V and 4 bases at J, with 15 bases between. This CDR3 is built from 14 residues. The germline gives CDR1 SQVTM, CDR2 ANQGSEA. CDR3 sequence: CSVGLAVGADTQYF. CDR3 DNA sequence: TGCAGCGTTGGTCTAGCAGTTGGCGCAGATACGCAGTATTTT.

The chain employs TRBV28 and TRBJ1-1; D is undetermined. Between the trimmed V and J ends, which lost 7 bases and 2 bases, there was a span of 8 bases. The CDR3 length is 12 residues. Looked up from germline, CDR1 is MDHEN and CDR2 is SYDVKM. The CDR3 DNA reads as TGTGCCAGCAAAGTCGGTAACACTGAAGCTTTCTTT. The encoded protein is CASKVGNTEAFF.

The V call is TRBV15, the J call TRBJ2-1, with D unclear. The CDR3 has 23 amino acids. Germline V lookup: CDR1 LNHNV, CDR2 YYDKDF (reference sequence). With 2 bases removed from V and 2 bases from J, the gap between germline ends came to 34 bases. The CDR3 is CATSRIRSTGERFGSSPYNEQFF. Here the CDR3 DNA reads TGTGCCACCAGCAGAATTAGGTCCACCGGCGAGAGGTTTGGATCCTCGCCCTACAATGAGCAGTTCTTC.

The gene calls are TRBV5-4 and TRBJ2-4, with 11 positions matching TRBD2. J lost 0 bases, V lost 0 bases, and 5 bases had no gene match. The CDR3 has 18 residues. In germline, CDR1 is SGHNT, CDR2 YYREEE (reference sequence). The CDR3 DNA reads as TGTGCCAGCAGCTTGGGGCTAGCGGGAGGAGGAGCCAAAAACATTCAGTACTTC. Amino acids: CASSLGLAGGGAKNIQYF.

The gene calls are TRBV28 and TRBJ2-5, with D tentatively TRBD1 (5 bases). The CDR3 has 13 amino acids. V shed 4 bases and J shed 5 bases, with 11 bases lying between them. The germline V gene encodes CDR1 MDHEN and CDR2 SYDVKM. CDR3 nucleotide sequence: TGTGCCAGCAGTTCAGGGTGGGTGGAGACCCAGTACTTC. Encoded protein: CASSSGWVETQYF.

The V call is TRBV28, the J call TRBJ2-7; a weak D match, TRBD2 (5 bases). CDR1 and CDR2 (germline): MDHEN, SYDVKM. CDR3 length: 15 amino acids. V was trimmed by 0 bases and J by 6 bases, leaving 15 bases between them. The CDR3 is CASSLWGERPGEQYF. The CDR3 DNA follows: TGTGCCAGCAGTTTATGGGGAGAACGGCCCGGCGAGCAGTACTTC.

CDR3 protein: CASSLGVYNEQFF. CDR3 DNA sequence: TGTGCCAGCTCACTGGGAGTTTACAATGAGCAGTTCTTC. The chain recombines TRBV18 with TRBJ2-1; possibly TRBD2 for D (5 bases). CDR1 KGHSH and CDR2 LQKENI come from the germline V gene. Trimming took 4 bases from V and 4 from J, leaving 8 bases between them. CDR3 length: 13 residues.

The CDR3 reads CASRGRENTEAFF. The DNA of the CDR3 is TGTGCCAGCAGGGGGCGGGAGAACACTGAAGCTTTCTTT. The chain has TRBV27 and TRBJ1-1; possibly TRBD1 for D (5 bases). Between the trimmed V and J ends, which lost 6 bases and 1 base, there was a span of 9 bases. The V gene's germline CDR1 is MNHEY and CDR2 SMNVEV (reference sequence). The CDR3 covers 13 residues.

This clone was found once. This chain links TRBV28 with TRBJ1-6, with a weak D call TRBD1 (6 bases). The V gene lost 5 bases and the J gene lost 8 bases, with 16 bases spanning the gap. The germline V gene has CDR1 MDHEN and CDR2 SYDVKM. The CDR3 is made up of 15 amino acids. The CDR3 sequence is CASSTGGGGDSPLHF. The CDR3 coding sequence is TGTGCCAGCAGTACCGGAGGGGGGGGCGATTCACCCCTCCACTTT.

The rearrangement joins TRBV6-2 or TRBV6-3 to TRBJ1-5, with D unclear. This CDR3 is 14 amino acids long. Trimming left V 2 bases short and J 13 bases short, with 18 bases between. CDR1 MNHEY and CDR2 SVGEGT come from the germline V gene. The CDR3 reads CASSYGAGLGVQHF. The DNA for the CDR3 is TGTGCCAGCAGTTACGGAGCGGGATTGGGTGTTCAGCATTTT.

The chain joins TRBV10-3 to TRBJ2-1, with 11 bases lining up with TRBD2. This CDR3 is built from 15 residues. V lost 6 bases and J lost 8; bases outside the gene matches: 9. Germline loops: CDR1 ENHRY, CDR2 SYGVKD. CDR3 coding DNA: TGTGCCATCAGGATAGCGGGAGGGCCTAGGGATGAGCAGTTCTTC. Translation gives CAIRIAGGPRDEQFF.

The rearrangement joins TRBV10-3 to TRBJ1-6, with D hard to call. Germline CDR1 and CDR2: ENHRY and SYGVKD. Trimming cost V 6 bases and J 5 bases, with 11 bases left between them. The CDR3 is 14 amino acids. This CDR3 reads CAIRAGSDNSPLHF. CDR3 nucleotides: TGTGCCATCAGAGCCGGGTCCGATAATTCACCCCTCCACTTT.

The table lists this clone with a few counts. V is TRBV6-1 and J is TRBJ2-5; the match to TRBD2 covers 11 bases. The CDR3 length is 18 residues. Germline CDR1 reads MNHNS; CDR2 reads SASEGT. J was trimmed by 2 bases and V by 2 bases; bases with no gene match: 10. Here the CDR3 DNA reads TGTGCCAGCAGTGAATTAGCGGGGGGGCACTCCTATCAAGAGACCCAGTACTTC. Translation: CASSELAGGHSYQETQYF.

This chain's CDR3 is CASSGWGRNTEAFF. The DNA for the CDR3 is TGTGCCAGCAGCGGATGGGGACGTAACACTGAAGCTTTCTTT. The chain links TRBV5-6 to TRBJ1-1; tentatively, D is TRBD1 (5 bases). V dropped 4 bases and J dropped 2 bases, with 12 bases sitting between them. The germline gives CDR1 SGHDT, CDR2 YYEEEE. The CDR3 totals 14 residues.

This chain links TRBV20-1 with TRBJ2-3; 7 bases are shared with TRBD1. Germline V CDR1 and CDR2: DFQATT, SNEGSKA (reference sequence). The CDR3 sequence is 14 residues long. Trimming cost V 3 bases and J 2 bases; bases outside gene matches: 5. The CDR3 reads CSASPDRHTDTQYF. CDR3 DNA: TGCAGTGCTAGTCCGGACAGGCACACAGATACGCAGTATTTT.

The CDR3 region has the DNA TGTGCCAGCTCTAATCACAATGAGCAGTTCTTC. It is translated as CASSNHNEQFF. The J gene is TRBJ2-1, the V gene TRBV6-4; D unclear. Germline V lookup: CDR1 MRHNA, CDR2 SNTAGT. The CDR3 is made up of 11 amino acids. Trimming shortened V by 8 bases and J by 5 bases, and 7 bases separated the two germline ends.

The chain is built from TRBV5-1 and TRBJ1-5, with D perhaps matching TRBD1 (6 bases). The germline V gene has CDR1 SGHRS and CDR2 YFSETQ. CDR3 length: 13 amino acids. The germline V and J ends were trimmed by 0 bases and 7 bases, with 8 bases remaining between them. This CDR3 reads CASSLDREQPQHF. The CDR3 region has the DNA TGCGCCAGCAGCTTGGACAGGGAACAGCCCCAGCATTTT.

The chain couples TRBV11-2 to TRBJ2-5, with TRBD2 matching over 10 bases. V shed 5 bases and J 8 bases; nucleotides not matched to a gene: 11. The germline V gene has CDR1 SGHAT and CDR2 FQNNGV. CDR3 length equals 15 residues. CDR3 loop: CASSAGGTSVQTQYF. CDR3 nucleotides: TGTGCCAGCAGCGCCGGCGGGACTAGCGTTCAAACCCAGTACTTC.

The J gene is TRBJ2-2, the V gene TRBV19; 7 bases agree with TRBD2. Germline CDR1 and CDR2: LNHDA and SQIVND (reference sequence). The CDR3 has 15 residues. Germline trimming cut 5 bases from V and 5 bases from J; bases unmatched to any gene: 8. CDR3 sequence reads: CASSRPTSRTGELFF. The CDR3 coding sequence is TGTGCCAGTAGTCGCCCGACTAGCCGTACCGGGGAGCTGTTTTTT.